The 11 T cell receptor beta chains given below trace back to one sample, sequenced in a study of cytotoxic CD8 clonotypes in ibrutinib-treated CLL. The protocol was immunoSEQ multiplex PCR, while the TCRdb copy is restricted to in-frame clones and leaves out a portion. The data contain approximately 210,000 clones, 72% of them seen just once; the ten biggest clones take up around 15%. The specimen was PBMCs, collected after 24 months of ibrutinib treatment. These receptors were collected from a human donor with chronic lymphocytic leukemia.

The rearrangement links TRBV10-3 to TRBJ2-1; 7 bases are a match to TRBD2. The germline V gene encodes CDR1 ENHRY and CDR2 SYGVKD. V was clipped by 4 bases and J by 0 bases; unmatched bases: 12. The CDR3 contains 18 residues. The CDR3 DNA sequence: TGTGCCATCAGTGCGTTGGGAGGGCTATCCAGCTCCTACAATGAGCAGTTCTTC. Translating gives CAISALGGLSSSYNEQFF.

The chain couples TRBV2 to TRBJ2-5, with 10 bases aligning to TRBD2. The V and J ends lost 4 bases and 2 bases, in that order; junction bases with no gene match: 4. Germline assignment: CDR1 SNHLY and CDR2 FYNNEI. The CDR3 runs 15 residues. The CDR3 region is CASSGLLAGQETQYF. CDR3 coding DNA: TGTGCCAGCAGTGGGTTACTAGCGGGACAAGAGACCCAGTACTTC. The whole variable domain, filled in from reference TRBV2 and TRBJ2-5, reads EPEVTQTPSHQVTQMGQEVILRCVPISNHLYFYWYRQILGQKVEFLVSFYNNEISEKSEIFDDQFSVERPDGSNFTLKIRSTKLEDSAMYFCASSGLLAGQETQYFGPGTRLLVL.

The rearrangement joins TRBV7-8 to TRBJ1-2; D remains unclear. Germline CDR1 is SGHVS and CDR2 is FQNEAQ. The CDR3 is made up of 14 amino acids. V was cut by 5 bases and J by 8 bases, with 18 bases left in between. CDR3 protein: CASSPLGPFGGYTF. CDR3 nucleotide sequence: TGTGCCAGCAGCCCCCTAGGACCCTTCGGCGGCTACACCTTC.

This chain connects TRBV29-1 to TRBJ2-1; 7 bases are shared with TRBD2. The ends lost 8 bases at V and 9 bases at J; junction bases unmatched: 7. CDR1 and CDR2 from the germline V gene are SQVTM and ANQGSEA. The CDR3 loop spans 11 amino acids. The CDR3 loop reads CSLSSGGEQFF. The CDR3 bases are TGCAGCTTAAGCTCGGGGGGTGAGCAGTTCTTC.

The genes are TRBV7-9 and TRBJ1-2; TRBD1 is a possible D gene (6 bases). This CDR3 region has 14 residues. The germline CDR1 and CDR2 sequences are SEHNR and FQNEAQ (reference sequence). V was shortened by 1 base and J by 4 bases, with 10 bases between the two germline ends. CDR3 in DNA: TGTGCCAGCAGCTTAGTACAGGGTGCCTATGGCTACACCTTC. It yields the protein CASSLVQGAYGYTF.

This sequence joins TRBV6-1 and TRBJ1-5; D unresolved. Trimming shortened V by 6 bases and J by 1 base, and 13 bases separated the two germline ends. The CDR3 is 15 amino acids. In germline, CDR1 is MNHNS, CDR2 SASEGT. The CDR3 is CASRLLNGSNQPQHF. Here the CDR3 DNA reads TGTGCCAGCAGGCTCCTGAACGGGAGCAATCAGCCCCAGCATTTT.

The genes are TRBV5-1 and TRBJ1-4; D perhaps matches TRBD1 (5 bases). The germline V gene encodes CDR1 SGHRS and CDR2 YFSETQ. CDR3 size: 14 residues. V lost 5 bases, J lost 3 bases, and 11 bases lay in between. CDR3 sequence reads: CASRLATANEKLFF. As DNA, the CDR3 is TGCGCCAGCAGGCTTGCGACAGCTAATGAAAAACTGTTTTTT.

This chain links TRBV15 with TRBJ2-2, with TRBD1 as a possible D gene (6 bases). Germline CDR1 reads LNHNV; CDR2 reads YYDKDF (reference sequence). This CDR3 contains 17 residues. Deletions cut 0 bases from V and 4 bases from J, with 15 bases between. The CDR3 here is CATSREATGTSTGELFF. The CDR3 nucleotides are TGTGCCACCAGCAGAGAAGCGACAGGTACGAGCACCGGGGAGCTGTTTTTT. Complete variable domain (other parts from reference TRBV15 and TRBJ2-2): DAMVIQNPRYQVTQFGKPVTLSCSQTLNHNVMYWYQQKSSQAPKLLFHYYDKDFNNEADTPDNFQSRRPNTSFCFLDIRSPGLGDTAMYLCATSREATGTSTGELFFGEGSRLTVL.

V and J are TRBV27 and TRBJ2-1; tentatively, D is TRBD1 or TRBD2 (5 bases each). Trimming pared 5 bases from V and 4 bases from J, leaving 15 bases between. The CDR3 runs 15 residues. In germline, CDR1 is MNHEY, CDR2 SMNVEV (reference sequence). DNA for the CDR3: TGTGCCAGCAGTCTAACTAGGGACCTATACAATGAGCAGTTCTTC. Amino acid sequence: CASSLTRDLYNEQFF.

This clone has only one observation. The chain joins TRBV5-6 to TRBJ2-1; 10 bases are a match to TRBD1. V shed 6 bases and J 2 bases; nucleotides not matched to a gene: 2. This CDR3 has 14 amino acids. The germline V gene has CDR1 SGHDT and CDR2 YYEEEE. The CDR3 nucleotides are TGTGCCAGCAAGGACAGGGGGGCCTACAATGAGCAGTTCTTC. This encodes CASKDRGAYNEQFF.

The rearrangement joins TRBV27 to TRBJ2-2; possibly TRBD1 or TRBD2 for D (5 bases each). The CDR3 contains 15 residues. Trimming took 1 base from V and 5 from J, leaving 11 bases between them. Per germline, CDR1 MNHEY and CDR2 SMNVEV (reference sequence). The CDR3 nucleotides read TGTGCCAGCAGTTTATGGGGGAAGGGGACCGGGGAGCTGTTTTTT. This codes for CASSLWGKGTGELFF.